This T cell receptor (beta chain) originates from a study of T cell responses to AZD1222 COVID-19 vaccine. On the study more broadly: Analyses pooled second doses at about 4 or about 12 weeks. Study-level findings and limits: Donors were largely white British and mainly female; clonal diversity was possibly underestimated.

Method: immunoSEQ multiplex PCR; TCRdb's copy keeps in-frame clones and lacks some. The sample lists around 140,000 clones, approximately 85% seen once, with around 8.6% in the top ten. As to this clone: Its antigen is undetermined.

The ends were cut back, 5 bases at V and 4 bases at J, with 11 bases in the middle. This CDR3 has 13 amino acids. This chain connects TRBV12-3 or TRBV12-4 to TRBJ1-1; the D gene is possibly TRBD1 (5 bases). The clonotype originates from an adult in good health. The sample was peripheral blood, taken on day 0 of AZD1222 vaccination. The CDR3 reads CASSPPTVTEAFF. DNA for the CDR3: TGTGCCAGCAGTCCCCCGACAGTCACTGAAGCTTTCTTT.